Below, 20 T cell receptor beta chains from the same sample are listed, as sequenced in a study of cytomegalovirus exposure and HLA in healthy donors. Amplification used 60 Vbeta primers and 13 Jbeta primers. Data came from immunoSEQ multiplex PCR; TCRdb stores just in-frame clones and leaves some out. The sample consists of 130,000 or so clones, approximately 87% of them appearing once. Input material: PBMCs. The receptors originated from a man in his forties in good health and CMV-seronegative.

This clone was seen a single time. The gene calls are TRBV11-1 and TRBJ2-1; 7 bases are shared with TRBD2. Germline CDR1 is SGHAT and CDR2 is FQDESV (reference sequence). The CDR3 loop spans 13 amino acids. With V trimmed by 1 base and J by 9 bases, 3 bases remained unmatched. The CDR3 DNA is TGTGCCAGCAGCTTAGTTGGGGAGGGTGAGCAGTTCTTC. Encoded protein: CASSLVGEGEQFF.

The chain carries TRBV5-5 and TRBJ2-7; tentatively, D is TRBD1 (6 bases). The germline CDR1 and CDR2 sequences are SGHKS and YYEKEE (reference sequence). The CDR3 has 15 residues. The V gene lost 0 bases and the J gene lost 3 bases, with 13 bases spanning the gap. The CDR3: CASSLELARGYEQYF. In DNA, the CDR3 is TGTGCCAGCAGCTTGGAATTGGCCAGGGGCTACGAGCAGTACTTC.

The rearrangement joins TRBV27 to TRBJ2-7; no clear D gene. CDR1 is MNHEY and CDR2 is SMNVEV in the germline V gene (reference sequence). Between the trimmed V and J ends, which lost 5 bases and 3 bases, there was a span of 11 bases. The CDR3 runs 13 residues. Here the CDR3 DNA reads TGTGCCAGCAGTCTAACAGTATACTACGAGCAGTACTTC. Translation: CASSLTVYYEQYF.

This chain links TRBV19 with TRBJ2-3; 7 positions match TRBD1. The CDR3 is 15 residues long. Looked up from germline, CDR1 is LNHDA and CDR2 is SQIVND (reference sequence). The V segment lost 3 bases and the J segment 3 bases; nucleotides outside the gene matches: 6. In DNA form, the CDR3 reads TGTGCCAGTAGTATTCACAGGGGCAATACAGATACGCAGTATTTT. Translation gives CASSIHRGNTDTQYF.

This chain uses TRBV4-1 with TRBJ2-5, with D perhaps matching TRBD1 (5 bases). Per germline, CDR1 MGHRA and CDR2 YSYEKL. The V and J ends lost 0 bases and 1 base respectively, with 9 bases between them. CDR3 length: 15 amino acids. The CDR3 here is CASSQEDIPQETQYF. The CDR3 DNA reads TGCGCCAGCAGCCAAGAGGACATCCCCCAAGAGACCCAGTACTTC.

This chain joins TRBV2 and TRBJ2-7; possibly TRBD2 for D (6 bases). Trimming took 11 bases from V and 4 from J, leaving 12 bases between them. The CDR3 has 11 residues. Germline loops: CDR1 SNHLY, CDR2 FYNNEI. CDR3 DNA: TGTGCCTCCGGCGGGGAGTACGAGCAGTACTTC. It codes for CASGGEYEQYF. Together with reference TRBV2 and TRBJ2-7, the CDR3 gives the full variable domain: EPEVTQTPSHQVTQMGQEVILRCVPISNHLYFYWYRQILGQKVEFLVSFYNNEISEKSEIFDDQFSVERPDGSNFTLKIRSTKLEDSAMYFCASGGEYEQYFGPGTRLTVT.

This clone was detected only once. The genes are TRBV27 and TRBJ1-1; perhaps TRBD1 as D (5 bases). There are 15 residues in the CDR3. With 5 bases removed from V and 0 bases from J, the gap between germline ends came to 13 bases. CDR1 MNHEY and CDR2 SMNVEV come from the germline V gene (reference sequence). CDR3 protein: CASSVTGFMNTEAFF. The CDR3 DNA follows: TGTGCCAGCAGTGTAACAGGTTTCATGAACACTGAAGCTTTCTTT.

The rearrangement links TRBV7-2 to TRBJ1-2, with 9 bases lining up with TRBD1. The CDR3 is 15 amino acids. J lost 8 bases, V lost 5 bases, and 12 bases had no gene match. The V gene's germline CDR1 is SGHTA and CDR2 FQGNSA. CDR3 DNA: TGTGCCAGCAGCCTTCAAACAGGGGGCTTTAAAGGCTACACCTTC. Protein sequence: CASSLQTGGFKGYTF. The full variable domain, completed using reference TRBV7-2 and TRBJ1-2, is GAGVSQSPSNKVTEKGKDVELRCDPISGHTALYWYRQSLGQGLEFLIYFQGNSAPDKSGLPSDRFSAERTGGSVSTLTIQRTQQEDSAVYLCASSLQTGGFKGYTFGSGTRLTVV.

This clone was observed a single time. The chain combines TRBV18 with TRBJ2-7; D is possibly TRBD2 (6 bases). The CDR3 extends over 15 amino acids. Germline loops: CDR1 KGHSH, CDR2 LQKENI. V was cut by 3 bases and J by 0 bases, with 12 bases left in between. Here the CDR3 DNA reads TGTGCCAGCTCACCTGGGACGGACTACTCCTACGAGCAGTACTTC. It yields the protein CASSPGTDYSYEQYF.

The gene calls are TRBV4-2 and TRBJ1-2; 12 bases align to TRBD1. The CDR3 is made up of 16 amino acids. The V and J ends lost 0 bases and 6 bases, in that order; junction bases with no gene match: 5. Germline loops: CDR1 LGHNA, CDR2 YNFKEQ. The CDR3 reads CASSQDIGTGGDGYTF. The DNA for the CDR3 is TGTGCCAGCAGCCAAGATATCGGGACAGGGGGCGATGGCTACACCTTC.

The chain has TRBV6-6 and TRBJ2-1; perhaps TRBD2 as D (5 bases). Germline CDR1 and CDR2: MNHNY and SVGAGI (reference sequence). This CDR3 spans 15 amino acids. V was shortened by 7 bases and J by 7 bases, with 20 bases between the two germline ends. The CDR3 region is CASNSAVSIGNEQFF. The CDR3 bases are TGTGCCAGCAACTCAGCGGTTTCAATAGGGAATGAGCAGTTCTTC.

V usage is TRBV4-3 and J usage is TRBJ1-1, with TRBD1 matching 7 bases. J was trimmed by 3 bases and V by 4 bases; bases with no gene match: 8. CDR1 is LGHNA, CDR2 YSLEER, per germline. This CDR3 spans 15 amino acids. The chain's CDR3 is CASSPGQAWDTEAFF. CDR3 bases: TGCGCCAGCAGCCCCGGACAGGCGTGGGACACTGAAGCTTTCTTT.

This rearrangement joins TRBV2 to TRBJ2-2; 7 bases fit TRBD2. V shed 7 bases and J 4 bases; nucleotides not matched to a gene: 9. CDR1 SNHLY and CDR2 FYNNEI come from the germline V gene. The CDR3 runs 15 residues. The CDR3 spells CASKGLVLSTGELFF. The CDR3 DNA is TGTGCCAGCAAAGGACTAGTACTTTCCACCGGGGAGCTGTTTTTT.

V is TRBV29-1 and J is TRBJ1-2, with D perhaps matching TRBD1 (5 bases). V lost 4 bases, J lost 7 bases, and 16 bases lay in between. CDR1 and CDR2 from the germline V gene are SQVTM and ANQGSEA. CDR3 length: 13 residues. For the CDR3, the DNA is TGCAGCGTTGGGGGCGGCTCCTGGGGTGGCTACACCTTC. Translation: CSVGGGSWGGYTF.

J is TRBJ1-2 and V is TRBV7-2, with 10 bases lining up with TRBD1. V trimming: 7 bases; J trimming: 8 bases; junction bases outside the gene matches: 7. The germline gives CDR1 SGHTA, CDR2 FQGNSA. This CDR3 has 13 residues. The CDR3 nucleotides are TGTGCCAGCACCCACGGACAGGGGGGGGGCTACACCTTC. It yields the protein CASTHGQGGGYTF.

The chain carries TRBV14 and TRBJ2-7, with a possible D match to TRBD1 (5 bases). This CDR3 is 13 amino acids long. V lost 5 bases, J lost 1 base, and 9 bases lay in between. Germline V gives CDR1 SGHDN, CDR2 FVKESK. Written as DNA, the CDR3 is TGTGCCAGCAGCACCAGGGATTCCTACGAGCAGTACTTC. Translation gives CASSTRDSYEQYF.

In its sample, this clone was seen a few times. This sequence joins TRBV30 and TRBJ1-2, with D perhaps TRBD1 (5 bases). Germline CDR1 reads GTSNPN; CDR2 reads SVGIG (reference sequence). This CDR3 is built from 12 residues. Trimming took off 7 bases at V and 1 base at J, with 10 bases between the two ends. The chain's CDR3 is CALTDDNYGYTF. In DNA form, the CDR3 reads TGTGCCTTGACAGATGATAACTATGGCTACACCTTC.

CDR3 bases: TGTGCCAGTAGTCCGAAGGCGGGTATCCCTAATGAAAAACTGTTTTTT. Amino acid sequence: CASSPKAGIPNEKLFF. The chain combines TRBV19 with TRBJ1-4; D gene ambiguous. This CDR3 has 16 residues. Trimming took 5 bases from V and 3 from J, leaving 16 bases between them. The V gene's germline CDR1 is LNHDA and CDR2 SQIVND (reference sequence).

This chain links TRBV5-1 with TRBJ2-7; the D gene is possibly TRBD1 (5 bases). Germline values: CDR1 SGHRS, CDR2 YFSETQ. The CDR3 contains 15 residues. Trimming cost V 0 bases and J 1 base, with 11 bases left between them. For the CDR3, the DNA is TGCGCCAGCAGCTTGGCGGACACTCCTTCCTACGAGCAGTACTTC. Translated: CASSLADTPSYEQYF. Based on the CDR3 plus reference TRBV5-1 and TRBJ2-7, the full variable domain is KAGVTQTPRYLIKTRGQQVTLSCSPISGHRSVSWYQQTPGQGLQFLFEYFSETQRNKGNFPGRFSGRQFSNSRSEMNVSTLELGDSALYLCASSLADTPSYEQYFGPGTRLTVT.

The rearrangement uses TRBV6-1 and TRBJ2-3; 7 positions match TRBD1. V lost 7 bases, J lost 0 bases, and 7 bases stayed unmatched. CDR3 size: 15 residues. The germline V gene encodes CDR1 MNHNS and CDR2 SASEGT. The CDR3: CASIRQGASTDTQYF. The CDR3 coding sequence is TGTGCCAGCATTCGACAGGGAGCTAGCACAGATACGCAGTATTTT.